The present entry profiles one TCR beta chain with its context. There are 14 residues in the CDR3. The J segment lost 7 bases and the V segment lost 2 bases, leaving 6 bases of the junction unmatched. The germline gives CDR1 GTSNPN, CDR2 SVGIG (reference sequence). Repertoires were generated with immunoSEQ multiplex PCR, while TCRdb's copy carries only in-frame clones and drops some. The repertoire holds tens of thousands of clones, with about nine tenths as singletons. The data were obtained in a study of T cell changes during pregnancy in multiple sclerosis. The material was CD4+ T cells from peripheral blood mononuclear cells, obtained after pregnancy. The chain combines TRBV30 with TRBJ2-1, with 9 positions matching TRBD1. The TCR was taken from a female donor in good health, enrolled as a control in a pregnancy study. The CDR3 coding sequence is TGTGCCTGGAGTTGGGACAGGGCAAGAAATGAGCAGTTCTTC. Translation: CAWSWDRARNEQFF. Supplemented by reference TRBV30 and TRBJ2-1, the full variable domain reads SQTIHQWPATLVQPVGSPLSLECTVEGTSNPNLYWYRQAAGRGLQLLFYSVGIGQISSEVPQNLSASRPQDRQFILSSKKLLLSDSGFYLCAWSWDRARNEQFFGPGTRLTVL.